Listed here is a single T cell receptor beta chain. Antigen unknown. This specimen comes from a study of beta chain features in type 1 diabetes. Study outcomes and limitations: Cells with high TCR expression could be over-represented when cDNA is sequenced.

As every portion of the isolated RNA was reverse transcribed, the sequencing read expressed TCRB transcripts. Here immunoSEQ multiplex PCR was the method, and the copy in TCRdb shows in-frame clones only, minus some. There are 200,000 to 300,000 clones in the sample; roughly 14% occur only once, and about 0.026% lies in the top ten. Germline V gene sequence: CDR1 MGHRA, CDR2 YSYEKL. The CDR3 totals 12 residues. Trimming took off 8 bases at V and 8 bases at J, with 15 bases between the two ends. This TCR was recovered from a woman in her thirties or forties in good health. Input material: naive CD4+ T cells from blood. This rearrangement joins TRBV4-1 to TRBJ1-2; weak D call: TRBD1 (5 bases). CDR3 protein: CASGAIGGGYTF. CDR3 coding DNA: TGCGCCAGCGGGGCTATTGGTGGAGGCTACACCTTC.